One and the same sample provided the 31 T cell receptor beta chains below, sequenced in a study of identical twins. Each CDR3 protein gets one entry after TCRdb re-called the 5' RACE reads with MiXCR. The sample lists 250,000 to 300,000 distinct CDR3 sequences; roughly 9.8% were seen once. This sample was shared with a second study, whose subject was yellow fever vaccine responses in identical twins.

The specimen was CD8+ T cells sorted from blood. The receptors shown here come from a woman aged 18-30 years in good health.

This clonotype was recorded many times. The V call is TRBV29-1, the J call TRBJ2-4; no clear D. The CDR3 covers 15 residues. Trimming stripped 1 base from V and 0 bases from J, with 10 bases between. CDR1 is SQVTM and CDR2 is ANQGSEA in the germline V gene. The CDR3 is CSVEVAGLAKNIQYF. CDR3 DNA sequence: TGCAGCGTTGAAGTGGCAGGCCTAGCCAAAAACATTCAGTACTTC.

In its sample, this clonotype was seen many times. The chain has TRBV6-4 and TRBJ2-3, with D perhaps given as TRBD1 or TRBD2 (5 bases each). The CDR3 covers 14 residues. CDR1 MRHNA and CDR2 SNTAGT come from the germline V gene. Trimming removed 2 bases at V and 2 bases at J, with 8 bases between. The CDR3, as DNA: TGTGCCAGCAGTGACGGGGACGCCACAGATACGCAGTATTTT. It yields the protein CASSDGDATDTQYF.

This clonotype was seen ten or more times. The gene calls are TRBV12-3 or TRBV12-4 and TRBJ1-5, with D unresolved. Trimming removed 3 bases from V and 6 bases from J, with 9 bases in between. The CDR3 is 13 amino acids. CDR3 in DNA: TGTGCCAGCAGTTTGGGCGAGATTCAGCCCCAGCATTTT. Protein sequence: CASSLGEIQPQHF.

A note on this clonotype: The junction does not match germline at one end; this may be a read error. This rearrangement joins TRBV7-3 to TRBJ2-3, with TRBD2 matching over 9 bases. Germline V gene lookup returns CDR1 SGHTA and CDR2 FQGTGA. This CDR3 has 16 amino acids. CDR3 loop: CSSSLNAGGPADTQYF. The CDR3 nucleotides read TGTTCCAGCAGCTTAAATGCGGGGGGGCCCGCAGATACGCAGTATTTT.

This clonotype appeared a few times. The chain combines TRBV5-6 with TRBJ2-7, with D tentatively TRBD1 or TRBD2 (7 bases each). The CDR3 covers 16 residues. The V gene's germline CDR1 is SGHDT and CDR2 YYEEEE. Trimming stripped 7 bases from V and 3 bases from J, with 23 bases between. CDR3 sequence reads: CASCIRIQGGIYEQYF. The CDR3 nucleotides are TGTGCCAGCTGCATTCGGATCCAGGGGGGGATCTACGAGCAGTACTTC.

This clonotype was found many times. This chain connects TRBV24-1 to TRBJ2-1, with D perhaps assigned TRBD1 or TRBD2 (6 bases each). The CDR3 has 18 residues. Trimming shortened V by 1 base and J by 0 bases, and 15 bases separated the two germline ends. Germline CDR1 reads KGHDR; CDR2 reads SFDVKD. The chain's CDR3 is CATSDFGGTTSSYNEQFF. The CDR3 DNA sequence: TGTGCCACCAGTGATTTTGGGGGGACAACGAGCTCCTACAATGAGCAGTTCTTC.

This clonotype was detected ten times or more. V gene TRBV4-3 combines with J gene TRBJ2-1; no clear D gene. The V end lost 5 bases, the J end lost 8 bases, and 10 bases lay between the germline ends. The CDR3 runs to 12 residues. The V gene's germline CDR1 is LGHNA and CDR2 YSLEER. CDR3 bases: TGCGCCAGCAGCTTTAGGCGTGATGAGCAGTTCTTC. This gives the protein CASSFRRDEQFF.

At least ten counts were recorded for this clonotype. The chain uses TRBV12-3 or TRBV12-4 and TRBJ2-5; TRBD2 aligns across 7 bases. Trimming at V came to 2 bases and at J to 7 bases, leaving 1 base not matched to a gene. CDR3 size: 12 residues. The CDR3 DNA is TGTGCCAGCAGTTTATCGGGGGGGACCCAGTACTTC. It specifies CASSLSGGTQYF.

There are many counts of this clonotype. The chain combines TRBV10-1 with TRBJ2-3, with D perhaps matching TRBD1 or TRBD2 (5 bases each). This CDR3 comprises 15 residues. From germline, CDR1 is WNHNN and CDR2 SYGVQD (reference sequence). Deletions cut 3 bases from V and 1 base from J, with 11 bases between. The CDR3 DNA sequence: TGCGCCAGCAGTGACGGGCAGGGAGGCACAGATACGCAGTATTTT. Its protein product is CASSDGQGGTDTQYF.

This clonotype was counted many times. This chain uses TRBV20-1 with TRBJ2-7, with D hard to call. The CDR3 loop spans 13 amino acids. Germline CDR1 is DFQATT and CDR2 is SNEGSKA (reference sequence). Between the trimmed V and J ends, which lost 3 bases and 0 bases, there was a span of 9 bases. The CDR3 loop is CSARDLLSYEQYF. The CDR3 DNA follows: TGCAGTGCTAGGGACCTCCTCTCCTACGAGCAGTACTTC.

This clonotype was seen at least ten times. This chain connects TRBV4-3 to TRBJ2-7; D may correspond to TRBD1 or TRBD2 (5 bases each). Trimming removed 0 bases at V and 0 bases at J, with 9 bases between. Germline V gene data show CDR1 as LGHNA and CDR2 as YSLEER. The CDR3 is made up of 15 amino acids. The CDR3, as DNA: TGCGCCAGCAGCCAAGACCGGGACCACTCCTACGAGCAGTACTTC. Protein product: CASSQDRDHSYEQYF.

This clonotype occurred a few times. This chain links TRBV6-1 with TRBJ2-1; TRBD2 aligns across 8 bases. V shed 1 base, J shed 3 bases, and the junction held 5 bases outside the gene matches. CDR1 MNHNS and CDR2 SASEGT come from the germline V gene. The CDR3 covers 16 residues. CDR3 coding DNA: TGTGCCAGCAGTGAAGAACTTAGCGGGGTCTACAATGAGCAGTTCTTC. Translation: CASSEELSGVYNEQFF.

Many counts were recorded for this clonotype. J is TRBJ2-2 and V is TRBV15, with D possibly being TRBD1 (5 bases). There are 15 residues in the CDR3. The V end lost 0 bases, the J end lost 0 bases, and 5 bases lay between the germline ends. In germline, CDR1 is LNHNV, CDR2 YYDKDF (reference sequence). The CDR3 protein is CATSRDRANTGELFF. CDR3 sequence (DNA): TGTGCCACCAGCAGAGACAGGGCGAACACCGGGGAGCTGTTTTTT.

Comments on this clonotype: An end of the junction differs from the germline gene, which may be a read error. The chain carries TRBV9 and TRBJ2-2, with D possibly called TRBD1 or TRBD2 (5 bases each). Germline CDR1 is SGDLS and CDR2 is YYNGEE. The CDR3 is 14 residues long. This CDR3 reads CASSQMGEIGELYF. Here the CDR3 DNA reads TGTGCCAGCAGTCAGATGGGGGAGATCGGGGAGCTGTATTTT.

The chain combines TRBV7-8 with TRBJ2-3, with a tentative D call TRBD2 (5 bases). Germline CDR1 and CDR2: SGHVS and FQNEAQ. V lost 2 bases and J lost 1, with 13 bases in between. CDR3 length equals 16 residues. The CDR3 loop reads CASSLIAGSGTDTQYF. CDR3 sequence (DNA): TGTGCCAGCAGCTTAATTGCGGGCTCTGGCACAGATACGCAGTATTTT.

This clonotype came up many times. The gene calls are TRBV9 and TRBJ1-5; TRBD1 is a possible D gene (5 bases). Trimming cost V 0 bases and J 6 bases, with 7 bases left between them. The CDR3 is 13 residues long. In germline, CDR1 is SGDLS, CDR2 YYNGEE. The CDR3 reads CASSVVQGQPQHF. CDR3 DNA: TGTGCCAGCAGCGTAGTTCAGGGTCAGCCCCAGCATTTT.

This clonotype has a handful of counts. This sequence joins TRBV27 and TRBJ2-7, with D possibly matching TRBD2 (6 bases). The CDR3 is 14 amino acids. CDR1 MNHEY and CDR2 SMNVEV come from the germline V gene (reference sequence). V was clipped by 5 bases and J by 5 bases, with 16 bases between them. CDR3 in DNA: TGTGCCAGCAGTGTGCCGGGACTCAGTCACGAGCAGTACTTC. It codes for CASSVPGLSHEQYF.

This clonotype was seen many times. The chain couples TRBV24-1 to TRBJ2-1, with 7 bases that match TRBD1. The germline V gene encodes CDR1 KGHDR and CDR2 SFDVKD. This CDR3 comprises 15 residues. The ends lost 2 bases at V and 4 bases at J; junction bases unmatched: 4. The CDR3: CATSDSGTAYNEQFF. Here the CDR3 DNA reads TGTGCCACCAGTGATTCCGGGACAGCTTACAATGAGCAGTTCTTC.

The chain joins TRBV30 to TRBJ1-5; 7 nucleotides match TRBD1. CDR1 is GTSNPN and CDR2 is SVGIG in the germline V gene (reference sequence). The CDR3 sequence is 14 residues long. V dropped 5 bases and J dropped 6; count of bases not matched to a gene: 10. The CDR3 DNA reads as TGTGCCTGGGAAACAGGGGATTTCACTCAGCCCCAGCATTTT. Encoded protein: CAWETGDFTQPQHF.

This clonotype was seen a few times. V usage is TRBV11-2 and J usage is TRBJ1-4; D possibly corresponds to TRBD1 (5 bases). This CDR3 is built from 15 residues. V dropped 7 bases and J dropped 10 bases, with 22 bases sitting between them. The germline CDR1 and CDR2 sequences are SGHAT and FQNNGV. The CDR3 DNA follows: TGTGCCAGCACCTCGCCCGTGGGACCCCTCGGAAAACTGTTTTTT. It yields the protein CASTSPVGPLGKLFF. The full variable domain, in which reference TRBV11-2 and TRBJ1-4 provide the parts outside the CDR3, is EAGVAQSPRYKIIEKRQSVAFWCNPISGHATLYWYQQILGQGPKLLIQFQNNGVVDDSQLPKDRFSAERLKGVDSTLKIQPAKLEDSAVYLCASTSPVGPLGKLFFGSGTQLSVL.

This clonotype was observed many times. The rearrangement links TRBV7-8 to TRBJ2-2, with unresolved D. This CDR3 is built from 13 residues. Trimming pared 0 bases from V and 5 bases from J, leaving 4 bases between. Germline loops: CDR1 SGHVS, CDR2 FQNEAQ. The CDR3 sequence: CASSLALTGELFF. CDR3 DNA: TGTGCCAGCAGCTTAGCGCTAACCGGGGAGCTGTTTTTT.

This clonotype was picked up a small number of times. V usage is TRBV12-3 or TRBV12-4 and J usage is TRBJ1-6, with D unresolved. The CDR3 consists of 13 residues. Trimming pared 1 base from V and 6 bases from J, leaving 4 bases between. In nucleotides, the CDR3 is TGTGCCAGCAGTTTAGATCCTAATTCACCCCTCCACTTT. The encoded protein is CASSLDPNSPLHF.

There are many counts of this clonotype. The chain carries TRBV11-2 and TRBJ2-2, with 7 bases lining up with TRBD2. CDR3 length equals 17 residues. V trimming: 1 base; J trimming: 7 bases; junction bases outside the gene matches: 12. Germline V gives CDR1 SGHAT, CDR2 FQNNGV. DNA for the CDR3: TGTGCCAGCAGCTTAGTTGGATTCGGGGGGTCGGGCGGGGAGCTGTTTTTT. Translated, it gives CASSLVGFGGSGGELFF.

This clonotype has ten or more counts. V is TRBV4-3 and J is TRBJ2-7; D is ambiguous. The CDR3 contains 16 residues. The V and J ends lost 0 bases and 6 bases respectively, with 18 bases between them. In germline, CDR1 is LGHNA, CDR2 YSLEER. In DNA, the CDR3 is TGCGCCAGCAGCCAAGACGCTGCAGGCATAGCCTCCGAGCAGTACTTC. Translating gives CASSQDAAGIASEQYF.

This clonotype was observed a few times. The chain couples TRBV5-6 to TRBJ2-5; tentatively, D is TRBD2 (5 bases). The CDR3 loop spans 15 amino acids. Trimming stripped 0 bases from V and 2 bases from J, with 11 bases between. Germline assignment: CDR1 SGHDT and CDR2 YYEEEE. The CDR3 is CASSLGGGLQETQYF. CDR3 nucleotides: TGTGCCAGCAGCTTGGGTGGAGGTCTTCAAGAGACCCAGTACTTC.

This clonotype was counted at least ten times. The rearrangement joins TRBV7-9 to TRBJ1-5; 9 nucleotides line up with TRBD1. The CDR3 is 14 amino acids. Germline-derived CDR1 and CDR2 are SEHNR and FQNEAQ (reference sequence). Germline trimming cut 1 base from V and 7 bases from J; bases unmatched to any gene: 2. In DNA form, the CDR3 reads TGTGCCAGCAGCTTAGGACAGGGGGGACAGCCCCAGCATTTT. This translates into CASSLGQGGQPQHF. Supplemented by reference TRBV7-9 and TRBJ1-5, the full variable domain reads DTGVSQNPRHKITKRGQNVTFRCDPISEHNRLYWYRQTLGQGPEFLTYFQNEAQLEKSRLLSDRFSAERPKGSFSTLEIQRTEQGDSAMYLCASSLGQGGQPQHFGDGTRLSIL.

The V and J genes are TRBV12-3 or TRBV12-4 and TRBJ2-5, with D possibly being TRBD1 (6 bases). Between the trimmed V and J ends, which lost 1 base and 5 bases, there was a span of 17 bases. The CDR3 totals 16 residues. In DNA form, the CDR3 reads TGTGCCAGCAGTTTAGGGGGGCAGGTGTTTTGGGAGACCCAGTACTTC. This codes for CASSLGGQVFWETQYF.

V is TRBV28 and J is TRBJ2-5; the D is unclear. Trimming took 3 bases from V and 4 from J, leaving 9 bases between them. Germline V lookup: CDR1 MDHEN, CDR2 SYDVKM. This CDR3 region has 13 residues. The CDR3 DNA sequence: TGTGCCAGCAGTTTTTCAGTGGGAGAGACCCAGTACTTC. This sequence encodes CASSFSVGETQYF. The complete variable domain, with remaining parts taken from reference TRBV28 and TRBJ2-5, reads DVKVTQSSRYLVKRTGEKVFLECVQDMDHENMFWYRQDPGLGLRLIYFSYDVKMKEKGDIPEGYSVSREKKERFSLILESASTNQTSMYLCASSFSVGETQYFGPGTRLLVL.

This clonotype was seen at least ten times. The gene calls are TRBV25-1 and TRBJ2-7; 10 positions match TRBD1. From germline, CDR1 is MGHDK and CDR2 SYGVNS. J lost 2 bases, V lost 2 bases, and 6 bases had no gene match. The CDR3 is made up of 16 amino acids. The CDR3 loop reads CASSEGTGDAPYEQYF. In DNA, the CDR3 is TGTGCCAGCAGTGAAGGGACAGGGGACGCCCCCTACGAGCAGTACTTC.

This clonotype was counted only a few times. The V call is TRBV9, the J call TRBJ1-3; no firm D call. The germline gives CDR1 SGDLS, CDR2 YYNGEE. This CDR3 region has 11 residues. V was cut by 0 bases and J by 8 bases, with 3 bases left in between. As DNA, the CDR3 is TGTGCCAGCAGCGTAGATGACACCATATATTTT. It is translated as CASSVDDTIYF.

The sample holds a few counts of this clonotype. This chain connects TRBV7-8 to TRBJ2-3; D is unresolved. The V and J ends lost 4 bases and 0 bases respectively, with 11 bases between them. This CDR3 contains 15 residues. Germline CDR1 is SGHVS and CDR2 is FQNEAQ. Here the CDR3 DNA reads TGTGCCAGCAGCTCCGATGACTCTAGCACAGATACGCAGTATTTT. Residues: CASSSDDSSTDTQYF.